This TCR beta chain derives from a study of shared clonotypes between healthy human individuals (dated by TCRdb to 2020 to 2021). For context, the study as a whole: The cohort comprised a couple of women and three men aged 18 to 49 years. For each donor, CD4 naive and CD4 memory were each run on three plates, CD8 naive on two plates, and CD8 memory on one plate. The study deeply sequenced blood TCR repertoires of about 5 healthy adults to estimate repertoire size and the extent of clonotype sharing between individuals. Libraries were prepared and TCR repertoires were sequenced by different laboratories using diverse techniques, in order to increase sequencing depth and limit assay-specific biases. Per donor, leukapheresis produced somewhere between about 0.8 and 9.5 billion PBMCs.

CDR1 and CDR2 were assigned from the germline V gene (reference sequence) as MNHNY and SVGAGI. The germline ends are 8 bases apart after V is trimmed by 5 bases and J by 0 bases. The CDR3 sequence holds 14 residues, the cysteine and phenylalanine included. Just the 42-base CDR3 DNA is kept, in frame starting at base 1. The donors were healthy, HIV-negative adults with no recently reported acute infections or vaccinations. Every donor was a Caucasian adult living in Nashville, Tennessee, USA. CD4+ T cells were enriched through magnetic negative selection, after which naive cells were positively selected on CD45RA and the remaining negative fraction served as the memory subset. Blood was obtained by leukapheresis, after which PBMCs were separated by Ficoll-Histopaque density gradient centrifugation and cryopreserved in liquid nitrogen vapor phase. Analytical flow cytometry was used to check the purity and quantity of every magnetically sorted T cell population. Each sorted fraction had its genomic DNA isolated and then quantified by UV absorbance on a Nanodrop 2000c.

On the study overall, not on this receptor specifically: Compared with non-shared clonotypes, clonotypes shared by all four sorted-subset donors had higher generation probabilities. When a handful of donors were compared, the shared fraction of clonotypes was around 5% for naive CD4, around 3.5% for naive CD8, 2% to 2.5% for memory CD4, and around 0.4% for memory CD8. Based on pairwise subsampling, the degree of clonotype sharing among donors was expected to be affected by sequencing depth. Rarefaction of sorted-subset datasets indicated incomplete sequencing despite the large sequencing depth. Sampling was limited to blood, and TCR repertoires in tissue likely differ from TCR repertoires in blood. Naive subsets generally had larger estimated clonotype richness than memory subsets. The genetic and exposure-history diversity represented was limited by the small number of donors.

Comments on this clone: Its antigen is not yet known. The input lacks base qualities; no much larger clone sits a single base away.

Using the deep immunoSEQ assay, TCR CDR3 regions were amplified from genomic DNA by multiplex PCR. Extracted genomic DNA from each cell subset was spread evenly across all wells of several immunoSEQ 96-well plates, with each plate serving as a replicate. For sorted subsets, 200 to 250 ng of genomic DNA, equivalent to 25,000 to 35,000 T cell genomes, went into each replicate PCR. The purified libraries were quantified using a Qubit 3.0 fluorometer, sized with a Bioanalyzer 2100, and then quantified again using the KAPA Library Quantification kit. Every immunoSEQ 96-well plate was sequenced on a dedicated single-read 150-cycle Illumina NextSeq 550 flow cell. The original pipeline was this. Because the immunoSEQ output held only junctional sequences and lacked quality scores, the filtering could not match the filtering applied to full-length reads. To assign V/J genes and CDR3, sequences were annotated using PyIR, a Python wrapper for IgBLAST v1.9, with IMGT germline references. Reads were filtered out if the reads had weak V/J assignments (E-value above 1e-6), no CDR3, stop codons, out-of-frame junctions, or ambiguous translated residues. V3J clonotypes were defined as sequences sharing an identical inferred V gene, J gene, and CDR3 amino acid sequence. Percentage overlap between repertoires was calculated by dividing the number of shared unique clonotypes by the size of the smaller repertoire. Richness of each repertoire was evaluated using RTK rarefaction, the Chao1 estimator, and Recon v2.1 estimates of unobserved clonotypes. Generation probabilities were computed with OLGA for all TCRbeta clonotypes obtained by the gDNA method from several donors. This immuneACCESS table, as held by TCRdb, lists in-frame sequences with V and J called but not all clones. Of the missing ones, under half trace to an unresolved V gene in checked studies; the others have no known cause. That table gives V, J and clone size, and the DNA gave D and trimming. The sample has about 1 million clones on record, 65% to 80% of them singletons. 1.4% of the sample is taken by the ten largest.

Recombination joined TRBV6-6 with TRBJ1-3; tentative D gene TRBD1, with 5 bases matching. The sequenced material came from memory CD4+ T cells sorted from blood. The cell subset or site label here, explained by the study, means: CD45RA-negative fraction. This receptor was identified in a man in his late teens or twenties in good health. CDR3 loop: CASSVRVSGNTIYF. The nucleotides are TGTGCCAGCAGTGTCAGGGTCTCTGGAAACACCATATATTTT.